These 21 T cell receptor beta chains originate from one sample sequenced in a study of blood T cells in healthy people across ages. Primers used in a second PCR of roughly 6 to 11 cycles were a sample-barcoded 5' primer and a J-beta primer mix. A single record per CDR3 protein comes from TCRdb applying MiXCR to the 5' RACE reads. The repertoire includes hundreds of thousands of distinct CDR3 sequences, around 50% of them detected once, and around an eighth sits in the top ten. The sequenced material came from blood. Every receptor here comes from a woman at least 80 years old in good health.

This clonotype was counted at least ten times. This chain uses TRBV12-3 or TRBV12-4 with TRBJ2-1; D may be TRBD1 or TRBD2 (5 bases each). Trimming shortened V by 4 bases and J by 15 bases, and 22 bases separated the two germline ends. This CDR3 contains 14 residues. DNA for the CDR3: TGTGCCAGCAGTTCTACTAACTCCGGGACCCTGTCGTTCTTC. Translated, it gives CASSSTNSGTLSFF.

This clonotype was recorded a few times. The chain carries TRBV12-3 or TRBV12-4 and TRBJ1-3; D is undetermined. The CDR3 totals 14 residues. The germline V and J ends were trimmed by 7 bases and 7 bases, with 17 bases remaining between them. CDR3 sequence: CASTPVFVGNTIYF. The CDR3 DNA sequence: TGTGCCAGCACCCCCGTTTTTGTCGGTAACACCATATATTTT.

The rearrangement joins TRBV20-1 to TRBJ1-5; 9 positions agree with TRBD1. Germline CDR1 reads DFQATT; CDR2 reads SNEGSKA (reference sequence). CDR3 length equals 14 residues. The junction had 7 bases not matched to a gene; V was cut back by 1 base and J by 9 bases. The CDR3 DNA follows: TGCAGTGCTAGAGTAGGACAGGGGCTGATGCCCCAGCATTTT. Translation gives CSARVGQGLMPQHF.

For this clonotype: A much more abundant neighbour one base away suggests this may be a read error. This rearrangement joins TRBV20-1 to TRBJ2-3, with D perhaps TRBD1 (6 bases). Germline assignment: CDR1 DFQATT and CDR2 SNEGSKA (reference sequence). The CDR3 has 16 residues. DNA of the CDR3: TGCAGTGCTATCCGCCCCTACAGGGCTAGCACAGATACGCGGTATTTT. It codes for CSAIRPYRASTDTRYF.

V is TRBV6-6 and J is TRBJ2-1; TRBD2 agrees at 12 bases. The germline V gene has CDR1 MNHNY and CDR2 SVGAGI (reference sequence). V dropped 5 bases and J dropped 4; count of bases not matched to a gene: 9. The CDR3 has 17 residues. Here the CDR3 DNA reads TGTGCCAGCAGTCGGATGGCTAGCGGGGGGGTTTACAATGAGCAGTTCTTC. This encodes CASSRMASGGVYNEQFF.

This clonotype has a single count. DNA of the CDR3: TGTGCCAGCAGCCAAGCCGGCGACGTTGGAAACACCATATATTTT. This gives the protein CASSQAGDVGNTIYF. The chain employs TRBV3-1 and TRBJ1-3; D not certain. Trimming removed 1 base from V and 3 bases from J, with 10 bases in between. CDR3 length equals 15 residues. CDR1 LGHDT and CDR2 YNNKEL come from the germline V gene (reference sequence).

On this clonotype: One base away lies a much larger clone, so this may be a sequencing read error. The rearrangement links TRBV27 to TRBJ2-5; no firm D call. This CDR3 has 15 residues. The germline CDR1 and CDR2 sequences are MNHEY and SMNVEV (reference sequence). V was cut by 3 bases and J by 4 bases, with 15 bases left in between. The CDR3 here is CASSLDRTLRETQYF. CDR3 bases: TGTGCCAGCAGTTTGGATAGAACTTTGCGAGAGACCCAGTACTTC.

This clonotype was observed once. One base away lies a much larger clone, so this may be a sequencing read error. V is TRBV6-5 and J is TRBJ2-1, with TRBD2 identical over 11 bases. Near its end, the DNA agrees better with TRBJ2-7, so the J call may be wrong. The CDR3 covers 15 residues. CDR1 and CDR2 (germline): MNHEY, SVGAGI. CDR3 sequence: CASSQRLAGYNEQYF. The CDR3 DNA follows: TGTGCCAGCAGCCAGAGACTAGCGGGATACAATGAGCAGTACTTC.

The genes are TRBV4-3 and TRBJ2-5, with unresolved D. CDR1 and CDR2 (germline): LGHNA, YSLEER. The CDR3 loop spans 14 amino acids. With 3 bases removed from V and 5 bases from J, the gap between germline ends came to 13 bases. CDR3 loop: CASSQDLFLETQYF. As DNA, the CDR3 is TGCGCCAGCAGCCAGGATCTATTCTTGGAGACCCAGTACTTC.

This clonotype was seen at least ten times. The CDR3 loop is CASSYGRAYYGYTF. CDR3 nucleotides: TGTGCCAGCAGTTATGGGAGGGCCTACTATGGCTACACCTTC. This chain joins TRBV12-3 or TRBV12-4 and TRBJ1-2; D is undetermined. V was pared by 4 bases and J by 3 bases, with 12 bases between. CDR3 length equals 14 residues.

V gene TRBV29-1 combines with J gene TRBJ1-1; D call uncertain. Germline V gives CDR1 SQVTM, CDR2 ANQGSEA. The length of the CDR3 is 11 residues. Trimming cost V 7 bases and J 1 base, with 7 bases left between them. This chain's CDR3 is CSGTQNTEAFF. DNA for the CDR3: TGCAGCGGAACACAGAACACTGAAGCTTTCTTT.

V and J are TRBV11-1 and TRBJ1-2; 11 bases match TRBD1. The CDR3 length is 12 residues. With V trimmed by 10 bases and J by 8 bases, 6 bases remained unmatched. The germline V gene encodes CDR1 SGHAT and CDR2 FQDESV (reference sequence). The CDR3 reads CATGQGARGYTF. The CDR3 DNA reads TGTGCCACCGGACAGGGGGCTCGGGGCTACACCTTC.

The CDR3 coding sequence is TGTGCCAGCAGTGGAGAGGACAGGGAGGTATATGGCTACACCTTC. Protein product: CASSGEDREVYGYTF. The chain links TRBV12-3 or TRBV12-4 to TRBJ1-2, with 8 bases matching TRBD1. V lost 5 bases and J lost 5; bases outside the gene matches: 10. There are 15 residues in the CDR3.

The chain has TRBV5-1 and TRBJ1-3; weak D call: TRBD1 (5 bases). The CDR3 loop spans 15 amino acids. The germline V gene encodes CDR1 SGHRS and CDR2 YFSETQ. The V end lost 0 bases, the J end lost 0 bases, and 7 bases lay between the germline ends. CDR3 nucleotides: TGCGCCAGCAGCTTGGGACAGAGCTCTGGAAACACCATATATTTT. It translates to CASSLGQSSGNTIYF.

On this clonotype: A much larger clone differs by one base, so this may be a read error. The chain has TRBV2 and TRBJ2-7; tentative D call: TRBD1 (5 bases). Between the trimmed V and J ends, which lost 8 bases and 2 bases, there was a span of 13 bases. There are 13 residues in the CDR3. CDR1 is SNHLY, CDR2 FYNNEI, per germline. CDR3 nucleotides: TGTGCCAGCGACAGTGGGTATACCTACGAGCAGTACTTC. This encodes CASDSGYTYEQYF.

Concerning this clonotype itself: This sequence may be a read error, since a much larger clone differs from it by one base. The chain links TRBV5-1 to TRBJ2-5; 7 positions agree with TRBD2. The trim removed 0 bases at V and 11 bases at J, leaving 13 bases unmatched. The length of the CDR3 is 15 residues. Germline-derived CDR1 and CDR2 are SGHRS and YFSETQ. The CDR3 is CASSLGSSGLDEQYF. Written as DNA, the CDR3 is TGCGCCAGCAGCTTGGGGTCTAGCGGCCTCGATGAGCAGTACTTC. The entire variable domain, with the rest obtained from reference TRBV5-1 and TRBJ2-5, is as follows: KAGVTQTPRYLIKTRGQQVTLSCSPISGHRSVSWYQQTPGQGLQFLFEYFSETQRNKGNFPGRFSGRQFSNSRSEMNVSTLELGDSALYLCASSLGSSGLDEQYFGPGTRLLVL.

This clonotype was observed at least ten times. The CDR3 coding sequence is TGTGCCAGCAGTCGCCTAAGAATGGAGCAGTACTTC. Translating gives CASSRLRMEQYF. The V call is TRBV6-6, the J call TRBJ2-7; D uncertain. V was pared by 5 bases and J by 7 bases, with 12 bases between. The CDR3 runs to 12 residues. Germline lookup yields CDR1 MNHNY and CDR2 SVGAGI (reference sequence).

This clonotype was observed a handful of times. V usage is TRBV30 and J usage is TRBJ1-1; D remains unclear. This CDR3 is 13 amino acids long. V dropped 2 bases and J dropped 2 bases, with 9 bases sitting between them. In germline, CDR1 is GTSNPN, CDR2 SVGIG (reference sequence). The CDR3 sequence is CAWSRLTNTEAFF. The CDR3 nucleotides are TGTGCCTGGAGTAGGTTGACAAACACTGAAGCTTTCTTT.

The chain recombines TRBV12-3 or TRBV12-4 with TRBJ2-2; D ambiguous. Trimming removed 3 bases from V and 1 base from J, with 9 bases in between. This CDR3 comprises 15 residues. The CDR3: CASSFGFGNTGELFF. The CDR3 region has the DNA TGTGCCAGCAGTTTTGGGTTCGGGAACACCGGGGAGCTGTTTTTT.

This clonotype was recorded at least ten times. The rearrangement joins TRBV12-3 or TRBV12-4 to TRBJ1-1; the D gene is possibly TRBD1 (5 bases). The CDR3 length is 14 residues. Trimming shortened V by 6 bases and J by 0 bases, and 11 bases separated the two germline ends. The CDR3, as DNA: TGTGCCAGCAGACCATCAGGGATGAACACTGAAGCTTTCTTT. Its translation: CASRPSGMNTEAFF.

The table lists this clonotype with many counts. The chain employs TRBV20-1 and TRBJ1-6; D is uncertain. Germline loops: CDR1 DFQATT, CDR2 SNEGSKA (reference sequence). V was pared by 6 bases and J by 6 bases, with 15 bases between. CDR3 length equals 14 residues. The CDR3, as DNA: TGCAGTGCACCCAAAGGTCTGGGTAATTCACCCCTCCACTTT. Protein product: CSAPKGLGNSPLHF.